This TCR beta chain was retrieved from a study of T cells after yellow fever vaccination. Study at large: Fractions of low cell number were prepared using SMART-Seq v4 Ultra Low Input. Regarding the study as a whole: Most clones from primary vaccination were detected again post-booster (about 95% CD4, roughly 91% CD8). Of the clonotypes, a small share occurred in both CD4 and CD8 compartments.

In regard to this clonotype: Antigen unknown.

TCRdb reprocessed the 5' RACE reads with MiXCR, giving one entry per CDR3 protein. The sample lists around 230,000 distinct CDR3 sequences, roughly 6.8% occurring once. V was clipped by 4 bases and J by 3 bases, with 11 bases between them. In germline, CDR1 is SGHNT, CDR2 YYREEE (reference sequence). The CDR3 is 14 residues long. This chain joins TRBV5-4 and TRBJ2-1, with TRBD2 as a possible D gene (5 bases). This TCR derives from a man aged 30 to 45 who received the YFV17D yellow fever vaccine. The sample here was CD4+ T cells sorted from PBMCs, taken on the day of the yellow fever booster vaccination. The CDR3 bases are TGTGCCAGCAGCGGCGGGCCCGACTACAATGAGCAGTTCTTC. It encodes CASSGGPDYNEQFF.